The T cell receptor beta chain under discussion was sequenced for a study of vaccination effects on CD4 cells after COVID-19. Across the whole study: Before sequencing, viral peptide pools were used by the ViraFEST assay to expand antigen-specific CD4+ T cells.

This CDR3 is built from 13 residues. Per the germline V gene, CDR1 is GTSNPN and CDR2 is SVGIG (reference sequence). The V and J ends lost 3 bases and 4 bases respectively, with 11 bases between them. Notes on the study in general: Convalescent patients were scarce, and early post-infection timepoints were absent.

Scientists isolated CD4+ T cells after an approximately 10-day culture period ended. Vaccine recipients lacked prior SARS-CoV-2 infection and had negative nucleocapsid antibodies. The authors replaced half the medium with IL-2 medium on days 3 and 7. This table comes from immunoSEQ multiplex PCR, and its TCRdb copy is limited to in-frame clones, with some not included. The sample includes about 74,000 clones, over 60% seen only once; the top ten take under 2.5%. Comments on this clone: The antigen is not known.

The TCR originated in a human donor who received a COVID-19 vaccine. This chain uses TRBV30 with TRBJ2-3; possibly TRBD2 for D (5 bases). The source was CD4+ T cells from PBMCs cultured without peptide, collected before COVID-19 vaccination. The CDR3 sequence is CAWRAGIADTQYF. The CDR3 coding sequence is TGTGCCTGGAGAGCCGGGATTGCAGATACGCAGTATTTT.